Shown below are 19 T cell receptor beta chains from a single sample sequenced in a study of control samples from healthy donors and cancer patients. Repertoires were generated with immunoSEQ multiplex PCR, while TCRdb's copy carries only in-frame clones and drops some. The sample shows 190,000 or so clones, roughly 93% of them seen only once. Sequencing used blood. The receptors derive from a man aged 18 to 30 in good health.

This chain's CDR3 is CASSPGGVNTEAFF. DNA of the CDR3: TGTGCCAGCAGCCCAGGGGGGGTAAACACTGAAGCTTTCTTT. J is TRBJ1-1 and V is TRBV28; 7 positions match TRBD1. The CDR3 is 14 residues long. In germline, CDR1 is MDHEN, CDR2 SYDVKM. V shed 6 bases, J shed 2 bases, and the junction held 6 bases outside the gene matches.

This chain uses TRBV21-1 with TRBJ2-6. TRBV21-1 is termed a pseudogene. CDR3 length: 13 residues. The CDR3 coding sequence is TGTGCCAGCACACCCTCTGGGGCCAACGTCCTGACTTTC. Residues: CASTPSGANVLTF.

The chain is built from TRBV5-1 and TRBJ1-5, with TRBD1 matching over 11 bases. In germline, CDR1 is SGHRS, CDR2 YFSETQ. The CDR3 totals 16 residues. V dropped 4 bases and J dropped 5; count of bases not matched to a gene: 8. DNA of the CDR3: TGCGCCAGCAGCCCGGGGACAGGGGGGAGCGATCAGCCCCAGCATTTT. Its protein product is CASSPGTGGSDQPQHF. The variable domain in full, with the rest retrieved from reference TRBV5-1 and TRBJ1-5, is KAGVTQTPRYLIKTRGQQVTLSCSPISGHRSVSWYQQTPGQGLQFLFEYFSETQRNKGNFPGRFSGRQFSNSRSEMNVSTLELGDSALYLCASSPGTGGSDQPQHFGDGTRLSIL.

The rearrangement links TRBV9 to TRBJ2-7; 7 nucleotides match TRBD2. V trimming: 1 base; J trimming: 4 bases; junction bases outside the gene matches: 8. Germline CDR1 is SGDLS and CDR2 is YYNGEE. The CDR3 sequence is 15 residues long. The CDR3 loop reads CASSVSWRGIYEQYF. In DNA form, the CDR3 reads TGTGCCAGCAGCGTATCGTGGCGGGGGATTTACGAGCAGTACTTC.

The chain joins TRBV2 to TRBJ1-1; unclear D gene. V lost 7 bases and J lost 2, with 14 bases in between. The germline CDR1 and CDR2 sequences are SNHLY and FYNNEI. The CDR3 has 14 amino acids. In nucleotides, the CDR3 is TGTGCCAGCATCCTTTTTCAGGCTAACACTGAAGCTTTCTTT. This encodes CASILFQANTEAFF.

J is TRBJ1-1 and V is TRBV21-1; TRBD1, the table's D call, was not compared with the DNA. TRBV21-1 is classified as a pseudogene. The CDR3 runs to 16 residues. The CDR3 DNA reads TGTGCCAGCAGCAAAGTTAGGGGACAGAAGTACACTGAAGCTTTCTTT. Protein sequence: CASSKVRGQKYTEAFF.

V and J are TRBV6-1 and TRBJ2-7; D is perhaps TRBD1 or TRBD2 (5 bases each). The CDR3 is 16 residues long. The V gene's germline CDR1 is MNHNS and CDR2 SASEGT. Trimming removed 0 bases from V and 5 bases from J, with 17 bases in between. DNA for the CDR3: TGTGCCAGCAGTGAAGCGCCGTCAGGTAGAGGGGACGAGCAGTACTTC. Translating it yields CASSEAPSGRGDEQYF.

The V gene is TRBV2, the J gene TRBJ1-3; D ambiguous. The V gene's germline CDR1 is SNHLY and CDR2 FYNNEI. The CDR3 runs 14 residues. V gave up 5 bases and J gave up 0 bases, with 8 bases separating them. The CDR3 reads CASSREPSGNTIYF. CDR3 bases: TGTGCCAGCAGTCGGGAACCCTCTGGAAACACCATATATTTT.

The V call is TRBV19, the J call TRBJ1-5; D gene uncertain. CDR3 size: 13 residues. V lost 10 bases and J 1 base, leaving 11 bases between the germline ends. CDR1 is LNHDA and CDR2 is SQIVND in the germline V gene (reference sequence). The CDR3 is CATGKESNQPQHF. The CDR3, as DNA: TGTGCCACCGGAAAAGAGAGCAATCAGCCCCAGCATTTT.

The rearrangement links TRBV18 to TRBJ1-1, with 11 bases aligning to TRBD1. The CDR3 is made up of 16 amino acids. Germline CDR1 reads KGHSH; CDR2 reads LQKENI. The trim removed 4 bases at V and 3 bases at J, leaving 7 bases unmatched. CDR3 sequence reads: CASSLGTGGHYTEAFF. CDR3 bases: TGTGCCAGCTCACTCGGGACAGGGGGACACTACACTGAAGCTTTCTTT.

V and J are TRBV7-9 and TRBJ1-5, with no clear D. The V end lost 2 bases, the J end lost 5 bases, and 10 bases lay between the germline ends. CDR1 is SEHNR, CDR2 FQNEAQ, per germline (reference sequence). The CDR3 has 14 residues. The CDR3 reads CASSLSPGDQPQHF. In nucleotides, the CDR3 is TGTGCCAGCAGCTTATCTCCCGGGGATCAGCCCCAGCATTTT.

The chain has TRBV10-3 and TRBJ1-5; D is perhaps TRBD1 (5 bases). The CDR3 contains 14 residues. The V gene lost 2 bases and the J gene lost 2 bases, with 7 bases spanning the gap. Germline CDR1 and CDR2: ENHRY and SYGVKD. CDR3 residues: CAISEGGGNQPQHF. CDR3 nucleotides: TGTGCCATCAGTGAGGGGGGAGGCAATCAGCCCCAGCATTTT.

V gene TRBV2 combines with J gene TRBJ2-2, with a possible D match to TRBD1 (5 bases). The length of the CDR3 is 12 residues. The V gene lost 10 bases and the J gene lost 7 bases, with 13 bases spanning the gap. CDR1 is SNHLY and CDR2 is FYNNEI in the germline V gene. CDR3 loop: CATKGFGGELFF. In nucleotides, the CDR3 is TGTGCCACTAAGGGGTTCGGCGGGGAGCTGTTTTTT.

V gene TRBV29-1 combines with J gene TRBJ2-1, with D possibly being TRBD2 (5 bases). Trimming removed 4 bases at V and 6 bases at J, with 10 bases between. The CDR3 totals 12 residues. Germline V gives CDR1 SQVTM, CDR2 ANQGSEA. CDR3 nucleotides: TGCAGCGTTGGAGGGAGCAGCAATGAGCAGTTCTTC. It is translated as CSVGGSSNEQFF.

The chain recombines TRBV11-2 with TRBJ2-4; D might be TRBD2 (5 bases). Trimming took off 5 bases at V and 8 bases at J, with 19 bases between the two ends. The CDR3 has 15 amino acids. The germline V gene encodes CDR1 SGHAT and CDR2 FQNNGV. The CDR3 region has the DNA TGTGCCAGCAGCACTACGATGGAGGCTTTTGACATTCAGTACTTC. It yields the protein CASSTTMEAFDIQYF.

The genes are TRBV18 and TRBJ2-5; D unclear. V was cut by 2 bases and J by 2 bases, with 15 bases left in between. The CDR3 is 16 residues long. Germline V gene lookup returns CDR1 KGHSH and CDR2 LQKENI. The CDR3 DNA reads as TGTGCCAGCTCACCAGGGGTAACGGGTCTACAAGAGACCCAGTACTTC. Protein: CASSPGVTGLQETQYF.

The CDR3, as DNA: TGTGCCACCGGGGGGTGGGGCAACTCCTACGAGCAGTACTTC. Amino acids: CATGGWGNSYEQYF. V gene TRBV6-5 combines with J gene TRBJ2-7; 7 positions agree with TRBD2. The germline CDR1 and CDR2 sequences are MNHEY and SVGAGI. Trimming at V came to 10 bases and at J to 0 bases, leaving 9 bases not matched to a gene. This CDR3 is 14 amino acids long.

The chain has TRBV5-8 and TRBJ1-5; D might be TRBD1 (5 bases). Deletions cut 0 bases from V and 8 bases from J, with 15 bases between. The V gene's germline CDR1 is SGHTS and CDR2 YDEGEE. The CDR3 consists of 15 residues. The CDR3 nucleotides read TGTGCCAGCAGCTTGGCCCAGGGACCCTCGGAGCCCCAGCATTTT. Residues: CASSLAQGPSEPQHF.

The table lists this clone with a count of one. The rearrangement uses TRBV27 and TRBJ2-3; D call uncertain. The V end was cut by 8 bases, the J end by 3 bases, with 18 bases between. Germline CDR1 and CDR2: MNHEY and SMNVEV (reference sequence). CDR3 length: 15 amino acids. CDR3 amino acids: CASHCKGTKTDTQYF. The CDR3 nucleotides are TGTGCCAGCCATTGTAAGGGTACAAAGACAGATACGCAGTATTTT.